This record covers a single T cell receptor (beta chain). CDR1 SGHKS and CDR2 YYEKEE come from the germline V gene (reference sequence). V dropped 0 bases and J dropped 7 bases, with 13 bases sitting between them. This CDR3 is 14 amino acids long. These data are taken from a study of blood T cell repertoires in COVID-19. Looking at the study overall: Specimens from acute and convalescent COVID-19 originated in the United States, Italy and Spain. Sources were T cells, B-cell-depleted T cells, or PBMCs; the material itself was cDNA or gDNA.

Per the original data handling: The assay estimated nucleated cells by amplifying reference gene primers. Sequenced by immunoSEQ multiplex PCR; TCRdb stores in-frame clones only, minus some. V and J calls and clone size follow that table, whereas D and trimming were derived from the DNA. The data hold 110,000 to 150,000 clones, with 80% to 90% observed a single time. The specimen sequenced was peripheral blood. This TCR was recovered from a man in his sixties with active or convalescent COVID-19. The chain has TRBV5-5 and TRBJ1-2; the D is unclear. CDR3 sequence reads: CASSLALPTPGYTF. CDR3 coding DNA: TGTGCCAGCAGCTTGGCCCTGCCTACCCCTGGCTACACCTTC.